This T cell receptor beta chain was profiled in a study of cytomegalovirus exposure and HLA in healthy donors. Study-level results: Immune exposure information comprised only CMV serostatus. The study put 160 or so TCR beta chains on its list as cytomegalovirus-associated.

In the case of this clone: Its antigen is not known.

The PCR contained 60 Vbeta and 13 Jbeta primers. The protocol was immunoSEQ multiplex PCR, while the TCRdb copy is restricted to in-frame clones and leaves out a portion. The profile shows under 150,000 clones, 75% to 80% of them singletons. This CDR3 is built from 15 residues. V lost 1 base and J 0 bases, leaving 10 bases between the germline ends. The V gene's germline CDR1 is SGHRS and CDR2 YFSETQ. This rearrangement joins TRBV5-1 to TRBJ1-1; possibly TRBD1 for D (5 bases). Sequences were obtained from PBMCs. The receptor was derived from a woman in her twenties or thirties in good health and CMV-seronegative. The CDR3 nucleotides read TGCGCCAGCAGCTTGTACGGGGGGTTGAACACTGAAGCTTTCTTT. This codes for CASSLYGGLNTEAFF.